Listed below are T cell receptor beta chains from one sample, sequenced in a study of PD-L1 blockade in urothelial cancer. Produced via immunoSEQ multiplex PCR; TCRdb's table is partial and in-frame only. Of about 45,000 clones in the sample, approximately 82% are singletons; the top ten hold roughly 13%. Sequencing was performed on PBMCs, taken around atezolizumab (anti-PD-L1) treatment. These receptors originate from a man aged 60-69 years with urothelial cancer. The CDR3 runs from the conserved cysteine through the conserved F or W. Each record gives: J gene, V gene, clone size, D gene, CDR3 protein, CDR3 DNA. D genes are given only for firm matches. Clone size appears in some rows only: once, few, many, or a class for an expanded clone.

j_gene: TRBJ2-1; v_gene: TRBV6-5; abundance: once; d_gene: .; CDR3aa: CASNKWPEQFF; CDR3nt: TGTGCCAGCAACAAATGGCCGGAGCAGTTCTTC
j_gene: TRBJ2-1; v_gene: TRBV7-2; abundance: .; d_gene: TRBD2; CDR3aa: CASSFGLATWNEQFF; CDR3nt: TGTGCCAGCAGCTTCGGACTAGCGACTTGGAATGAGCAGTTCTTC
j_gene: TRBJ2-7; v_gene: TRBV30; abundance: .; d_gene: .; CDR3aa: CAWSVPRAGPYEQYF; CDR3nt: TGTGCCTGGAGTGTACCGAGGGCAGGCCCCTACGAGCAGTACTTC
j_gene: TRBJ2-3; v_gene: TRBV11-2; abundance: .; d_gene: .; CDR3aa: CASSLRGRSSTDTQYF; CDR3nt: TGTGCCAGCAGCTTACGCGGCCGCTCTAGCACAGATACGCAGTATTTT
j_gene: TRBJ2-1; v_gene: TRBV7-2; abundance: .; d_gene: .; CDR3aa: CASSLGPRSNEQFF; CDR3nt: TGTGCCAGCAGCTTAGGCCCCAGGTCCAATGAGCAGTTCTTC
j_gene: TRBJ1-1; v_gene: TRBV5-1; abundance: .; d_gene: .; CDR3aa: CASSLWGQVTEAFF; CDR3nt: TGCGCCAGCAGCTTGTGGGGGCAGGTCACTGAAGCTTTCTTT
j_gene: TRBJ1-2; v_gene: TRBV28; abundance: .; d_gene: TRBD1; CDR3aa: CASSLLGQGSSDYGYTF; CDR3nt: TGTGCCAGCAGTTTATTGGGACAGGGGTCTTCTGATTATGGCTACACCTTC
j_gene: TRBJ1-1; v_gene: TRBV14; abundance: once; d_gene: .; CDR3aa: CASSQEGTSVMNTEAFF; CDR3nt: TGTGCCAGCAGCCAAGAAGGGACATCAGTCATGAACACTGAAGCTTTCTTT
j_gene: TRBJ1-6; v_gene: TRBV19; abundance: .; d_gene: .; CDR3aa: CASSIVGLNSPLHF; CDR3nt: TGTGCCAGTAGTATAGTGGGGCTGAATTCACCCCTCCACTTT
j_gene: TRBJ1-2; v_gene: TRBV5-1; abundance: .; d_gene: .; CDR3aa: CASSLDEGGGRFGYTF; CDR3nt: TGCGCCAGCAGCTTGGATGAGGGTGGGGGCCGATTTGGCTACACCTTC
j_gene: TRBJ2-6; v_gene: TRBV5-6; abundance: .; d_gene: TRBD1; CDR3aa: CASSRAGTVLTGANVLTF; CDR3nt: TGTGCCAGCAGCAGGGCCGGGACAGTGTTAACTGGGGCCAACGTCCTGACTTTC
j_gene: TRBJ2-1; v_gene: TRBV11-2; abundance: .; d_gene: .; CDR3aa: CASSLRGDEQFF; CDR3nt: TGTGCCAGCAGCTTGCGAGGCGATGAGCAGTTCTTC
j_gene: TRBJ2-1; v_gene: TRBV7-6; abundance: once; d_gene: .; CDR3aa: CASRGGSSYNEQFF; CDR3nt: TGTGCCAGTAGGGGGGGATCCTCCTACAATGAGCAGTTCTTC
j_gene: TRBJ2-5; v_gene: TRBV9; abundance: .; d_gene: TRBD1; CDR3aa: CASSVGQGAAVETQYF; CDR3nt: TGTGCCAGCAGCGTAGGACAGGGGGCCGCCGTTGAGACCCAGTACTTC
j_gene: TRBJ2-7; v_gene: TRBV7-2; abundance: .; d_gene: TRBD1; CDR3aa: CASSVDRRPTYEQYF; CDR3nt: TGTGCCAGCAGCGTGGACAGGCGGCCGACCTACGAGCAGTACTTC
j_gene: TRBJ2-1; v_gene: TRBV6-5; abundance: .; d_gene: TRBD1; CDR3aa: CASRTGASSYNEQFF; CDR3nt: TGTGCCAGCAGAACAGGGGCGTCTTCCTACAATGAGCAGTTCTTC
j_gene: TRBJ2-3; v_gene: TRBV5-1; abundance: .; d_gene: TRBD2; CDR3aa: CASSRGLAGGQITDTQYF; CDR3nt: TGCGCCAGCAGCCGGGGACTAGCGGGAGGACAAATTACAGATACGCAGTATTTT
j_gene: TRBJ2-7; v_gene: TRBV6-6; abundance: .; d_gene: TRBD1; CDR3aa: CASSSGQAAYEQYF; CDR3nt: TGTGCCAGCAGTTCCGGACAGGCAGCCTACGAGCAGTACTTC
j_gene: TRBJ2-1; v_gene: TRBV7-9; abundance: .; d_gene: TRBD1; CDR3aa: CASSPTGVWGFF; CDR3nt: TGTGCCAGCAGCCCTACAGGGGTATGGGGGTTCTTC
j_gene: TRBJ1-2; v_gene: TRBV7-9; abundance: .; d_gene: TRBD1; CDR3aa: CASSWTGERSYTF; CDR3nt: TGTGCCAGCAGCTGGACAGGCGAGAGGAGCTACACCTTC
j_gene: TRBJ1-3; v_gene: TRBV18; abundance: .; d_gene: .; CDR3aa: CASSPQIIQSGNTIYF; CDR3nt: TGTGCCAGCTCTCCTCAGATTATTCAGTCTGGAAACACCATATATTTT
j_gene: TRBJ2-2; v_gene: TRBV19; abundance: .; d_gene: .; CDR3aa: CASRGGTGGGGELFF; CDR3nt: TGTGCCAGTAGGGGGGGGACAGGAGGTGGCGGGGAGCTGTTTTTT
j_gene: TRBJ2-7; v_gene: TRBV5-6; abundance: .; d_gene: .; CDR3aa: CASSGPGSTGEQYF; CDR3nt: TGTGCCAGCAGCGGCCCGGGGAGCACGGGCGAGCAGTACTTC
j_gene: TRBJ1-1; v_gene: TRBV6-5; abundance: .; d_gene: .; CDR3aa: CASSYRTGWGNTEAFF; CDR3nt: TGTGCCAGCAGTTACCGCACAGGGTGGGGGAACACTGAAGCTTTCTTT
j_gene: TRBJ2-1; v_gene: TRBV7-9; abundance: .; d_gene: .; CDR3aa: CASSLGDWSSYNEQFF; CDR3nt: TGTGCCAGCAGCTTGGGGGACTGGAGCTCCTACAATGAGCAGTTCTTC
j_gene: TRBJ1-1; v_gene: TRBV29-1; abundance: .; d_gene: .; CDR3aa: CSVESHLNTEAFF; CDR3nt: TGCAGCGTTGAGAGTCACCTGAACACTGAAGCTTTCTTT
j_gene: TRBJ2-1; v_gene: TRBV30; abundance: .; d_gene: TRBD2; CDR3aa: CAWTRGGEDEQFF; CDR3nt: TGTGCCTGGACCCGGGGGGGAGAGGATGAGCAGTTCTTC
j_gene: TRBJ1-1; v_gene: TRBV7-9; abundance: once; d_gene: .; CDR3aa: CASSFGEGGMNTEAFF; CDR3nt: TGTGCCAGCAGCTTCGGGGAGGGTGGGATGAACACTGAAGCTTTCTTT
j_gene: TRBJ1-2; v_gene: TRBV2; abundance: once; d_gene: .; CDR3aa: CARSDGAYGYTF; CDR3nt: TGTGCCAGGAGCGACGGTGCCTATGGCTACACCTTC
j_gene: TRBJ1-5; v_gene: TRBV5-1; abundance: .; d_gene: .; CDR3aa: CASSLAGWSNQPQHF; CDR3nt: TGCGCCAGCAGCTTGGCAGGGTGGAGCAATCAGCCCCAGCATTTT
j_gene: TRBJ1-2; v_gene: TRBV4-1; abundance: .; d_gene: .; CDR3aa: CASSQDPSGYTF; CDR3nt: TGCGCCAGCAGCCAAGATCCCTCTGGCTACACCTTC
j_gene: TRBJ2-2; v_gene: TRBV7-8; abundance: .; d_gene: .; CDR3aa: CASSLAGQGGNTGELFF; CDR3nt: TGTGCCAGCAGCTTAGCGGGTCAGGGGGGTAACACCGGGGAGCTGTTTTTT